A single sample gave rise to the 8 T cell receptor beta chains below, sequenced in a study of long-term antiretroviral therapy in people with HIV. Survey-level resolution applied to immunoSEQ assay v3.0. Profiled with immunoSEQ multiplex PCR; TCRdb holds only in-frame clones, not every one. The table includes about 7,200 clones, nearly 75% detected once. This specimen consisted of unsorted PBMCs, obtained 0.9 years before starting antiretroviral therapy. The receptor set was obtained from a man aged 35 to 55 with HIV.

The CDR3: CAWSAVNSPLHF. The CDR3 DNA sequence: TGTGCCTGGAGTGCTGTGAATTCACCCCTCCACTTT. The chain links TRBV30 to TRBJ1-6; no reliable D call. Germline-derived CDR1 and CDR2 are GTSNPN and SVGIG (reference sequence). The CDR3 spans 12 residues. V lost 1 base and J 7 bases, leaving 5 bases between the germline ends.

A single count supports this clone. This sequence joins TRBV7-9 and TRBJ1-1; no definite D call. The germline V and J ends were trimmed by 4 bases and 1 base, with 1 base remaining between them. The V gene's germline CDR1 is SEHNR and CDR2 FQNEAQ (reference sequence). This CDR3 comprises 11 residues. Written as DNA, the CDR3 is TGTGCCAGCAGCTCGAACACTGAAGCTTTCTTT. Translating gives CASSSNTEAFF.

This clone has only one observation. The gene calls are TRBV5-6 and TRBJ1-5; 9 bases align to TRBD1. The CDR3 length is 15 residues. Germline trimming cut 0 bases from V and 2 bases from J; bases unmatched to any gene: 0. Per the germline V gene, CDR1 is SGHDT and CDR2 is YYEEEE. The CDR3 bases are TGTGCCAGCAGCTTGGGACAGGGGGGCAATCAGCCCCAGCATTTT. This codes for CASSLGQGGNQPQHF.

J is TRBJ1-2 and V is TRBV6-6; D remains unclear. The germline CDR1 and CDR2 sequences are MNHNY and SVGAGI (reference sequence). The CDR3 consists of 11 residues. Trimming took off 1 base at V and 8 bases at J, with 5 bases between the two ends. The CDR3 reads CASSYLEGYTF. In DNA, the CDR3 is TGTGCCAGCAGTTACTTGGAGGGCTACACCTTC.

V is TRBV6-1 and J is TRBJ2-7, with a weak D call TRBD1 (5 bases). Germline values: CDR1 MNHNS, CDR2 SASEGT. Trimming removed 8 bases at V and 2 bases at J, with 16 bases between. CDR3 length: 14 amino acids. The CDR3 sequence: CASSFPGQAYEQYF. The CDR3 region has the DNA TGTGCCAGCTCATTCCCAGGACAAGCCTACGAGCAGTACTTC.

This clone was detected a few times. The chain has TRBV7-3 and TRBJ2-7; D might be TRBD1 (6 bases). Trimming removed 4 bases at V and 5 bases at J, with 18 bases between. Germline V gene data show CDR1 as SGHTA and CDR2 as FQGTGA. This CDR3 is 15 amino acids long. The DNA of the CDR3 is TGTGCCAGCAGCTATAGCGCCAGGGGCGACGACGAGCAGTACTTC. It translates to CASSYSARGDDEQYF.

This chain links TRBV6-5 with TRBJ1-5, with D uncertain. Germline CDR1 reads MNHEY; CDR2 reads SVGAGI. V was cut by 2 bases and J by 6 bases, with 14 bases left in between. The CDR3 loop spans 15 amino acids. The CDR3 sequence: CASSYRAPWGQPQHF. In nucleotides, the CDR3 is TGTGCCAGCAGTTACCGAGCCCCATGGGGTCAGCCCCAGCATTTT.

V usage is TRBV5-1 and J usage is TRBJ1-5, with a possible D match to TRBD1 (5 bases). Deletions cut 0 bases from V and 2 bases from J, with 15 bases between. The CDR3 spans 17 residues. Per the germline V gene, CDR1 is SGHRS and CDR2 is YFSETQ. The CDR3 DNA follows: TGCGCCAGCAGCTTGGCGCCGCAGGGTTCGGGCAATCAGCCCCAGCATTTT. This translates into CASSLAPQGSGNQPQHF.